A selection of T cell receptor beta chains follows, all from one sample in a study of T cells in Graves' hyperthyroidism and ophthalmopathy. TCRdb recomputed calls from the multiplex PCR reads with MiXCR, one row per CDR3 protein. The data show about 500,000 distinct CDR3 sequences, with about 16% seen just once and around 28% held by the top ten. Sequencing used blood. These receptors came from a woman under 40 with Graves' ophthalmopathy. Both conserved end residues are part of each CDR3. D genes are given only for firm matches. Only part of the rows carry a size: once, few, many, or a class if the clone is expanded.

TRBV4-1	TRBJ2-5	TRBD1	NA	CASRQPGQGYGETQYF	TGCGCCAGCAGGCAACCGGGACAGGGATATGGGGAGACCCAGTACTTC
TRBV29-1	TRBJ1-2	NA	NA	CSVVDSYGYTF	TGCAGCGTCGTGGACAGCTATGGCTACACCTTC
TRBV10-1	TRBJ1-2	NA	few	CASSPRGGYGYTF	TGCGCCAGCTCTCCGAGAGGGGGATATGGCTACACCTTC
TRBV29-1	TRBJ2-7	NA	NA	CSVFYGYEQYF	TGCAGCGTTTTCTACGGCTACGAGCAGTACTTC
TRBV6-1	TRBJ1-4	TRBD1	NA	CASSPLRQGEKLFF	TGTGCCAGCAGTCCGCTTCGACAGGGTGAAAAACTGTTTTTT
TRBV7-2	TRBJ2-1	NA	many	CASSPIGLDEQFF	TGTGCCAGCAGCCCTATAGGACTTGATGAGCAGTTCTTC
TRBV3-1	TRBJ2-7	NA	many	CASSQVIGEQYF	TGTGCCAGCAGCCAAGTAATAGGCGAGCAGTACTTC
TRBV11-2	TRBJ2-7	NA	many	CASSHLYEQYF	TGTGCCAGCAGCCACTTGTACGAGCAGTACTTC
TRBV19	TRBJ1-1	TRBD1	few	CASRSLMTGGWNTEAFF	TGTGCCAGTAGATCCCTGATGACAGGGGGATGGAACACTGAAGCTTTCTTT
TRBV29-1	TRBJ2-5	TRBD1	few	CSVARQGGETQYF	TGCAGCGTTGCCCGACAGGGGGGAGAGACCCAGTACTTC
TRBV3-1	TRBJ2-1	TRBD2	many	CASSQALGGGRAGEQFF	TGTGCCAGCAGCCAAGCCTTAGGAGGCGGGAGGGCCGGGGAGCAGTTCTTC
TRBV11-2	TRBJ1-4	NA	many	CASSRSYSNEKLFF	TGTGCCAGCAGCCGGTCATACAGTAATGAAAAACTGTTTTTT
TRBV27	TRBJ1-4	NA	NA	CASRPREVNEKLFF	TGTGCCAGCAGACCCCGGGAGGTAAATGAAAAACTGTTTTTT
TRBV29-1	TRBJ2-7	TRBD1	few	CSGGDRGNEQYF	TGCAGCGGGGGGGACAGGGGGAACGAGCAGTACTTC
TRBV28	TRBJ2-5	NA	many	CASSLPGDGETQYF	TGTGCCAGCAGTTTGCCGGGAGACGGAGAGACCCAGTACTTC
TRBV7-2	TRBJ1-2	NA	many	CASSLAHLAGDGYTF	TGTGCCAGCAGCTTAGCCCACCTCGCGGGGGATGGCTACACCTTC
TRBV6-1	TRBJ2-1	TRBD1	few	CASPTGGAGDEQFF	TGTGCCAGCCCCACAGGGGGAGCCGGCGATGAGCAGTTCTTC
TRBV19	TRBJ2-7	NA	few	CASSALKNSEQYF	TGTGCCAGTAGTGCCCTCAAGAATAGCGAGCAGTACTTC
TRBV10-1	TRBJ2-1	TRBD2	NA	CASIWTSDYNEQFF	TGCGCCAGCATCTGGACTAGCGACTACAATGAGCAGTTCTTC
TRBV28	TRBJ2-7	NA	few	CASSLLGPAYEQYF	TGTGCCAGCAGTTTATTGGGACCCGCCTACGAGCAGTACTTC
TRBV18	TRBJ1-5	TRBD1	many	CASSQGAINQPQHF	TGTGCCAGCTCACAGGGGGCGATCAATCAGCCCCAGCATTTT
TRBV30	TRBJ1-5	NA	many	CAWSVQSWSQPQHF	TGTGCCTGGAGTGTACAGTCATGGTCTCAGCCCCAGCATTTT
TRBV24-1	TRBJ2-3	NA	NA	CATSDLAVGRDTQYF	TGTGCCACCAGTGATTTAGCGGTAGGCAGGGATACGCAGTATTTT
TRBV11-1	TRBJ2-7	TRBD2	many	CASSPMAGVGEQYF	TGTGCCAGCAGCCCGATGGCGGGGGTTGGCGAGCAGTACTTC
TRBV6-1	TRBJ1-2	TRBD1	few	CASRPGQGGYTF	TGTGCCAGCAGACCCGGACAGGGCGGCTACACCTTC
TRBV30	TRBJ2-1	TRBD2	many	CAWISTSGVYNEQFF	TGTGCCTGGATTTCAACTAGCGGGGTATACAATGAGCAGTTCTTC
TRBV10-3	TRBJ2-2	NA	NA	CAISEPLGTTGELFF	TGTGCCATCAGTGAGCCTTTGGGTACCACCGGGGAGCTGTTTTTT